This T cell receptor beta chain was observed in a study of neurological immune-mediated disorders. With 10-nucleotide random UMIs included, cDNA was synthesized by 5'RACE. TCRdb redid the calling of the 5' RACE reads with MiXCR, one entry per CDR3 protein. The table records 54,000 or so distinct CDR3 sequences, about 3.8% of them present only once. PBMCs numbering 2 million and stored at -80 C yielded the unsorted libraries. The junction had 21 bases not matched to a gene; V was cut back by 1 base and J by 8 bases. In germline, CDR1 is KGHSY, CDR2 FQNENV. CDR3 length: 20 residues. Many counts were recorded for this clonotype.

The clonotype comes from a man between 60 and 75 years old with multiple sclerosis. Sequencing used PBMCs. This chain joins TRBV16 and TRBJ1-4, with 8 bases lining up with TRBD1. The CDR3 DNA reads TGTGCCAGCAGCCAATACCTGACAGGGGCGGAAATAGGAGTACGGGAAAAACTGTTTTTT. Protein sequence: CASSQYLTGAEIGVREKLFF.